One sample yielded the 30 T cell receptor beta chains listed below, sequenced in a study of CD8+CD57+ T cells in acquired aplastic anemia. All sequencing subjects had displayed CD8+CD57+ cell expansion on flow cytometry. CDR3 and TCR beta VDJ profiling relied on a genomic DNA template. Each CDR3 protein is one row after TCRdb ran MiXCR on the reads. The sample has hundreds of thousands of distinct CDR3 sequences, roughly 34% seen once. The sequencing sample was made of sorted CD4+, CD8+, or CD8+CD57+ T cells (not recorded which) from PBMCs. All receptors derive from a human donor with aplastic anemia.

This chain joins TRBV5-5 and TRBJ2-1, with a tentative D call TRBD1 (8 bases). CDR1 and CDR2 from the germline V gene are SGHKS and YYEKEE (reference sequence). The CDR3 has 15 amino acids. V was shortened by 2 bases and J by 9 bases, with 18 bases between the two germline ends. CDR3 loop: CASSFLQGGRGEQFF. In nucleotides, the CDR3 is TGTGCCAGCAGCTTCCTACAGGGGGGGAGGGGTGAGCAGTTCTTC. Complete variable domain (other parts from reference TRBV5-5 and TRBJ2-1): DAGVTQSPTHLIKTRGQQVTLRCSPISGHKSVSWYQQVLGQGPQFIFQYYEKEERGRGNFPDRFSARQFPNYSSELNVNALLLGDSALYLCASSFLQGGRGEQFFGPGTRLTVL.

This clonotype has only a few counts. The gene calls are TRBV7-8 and TRBJ2-4, with 8 bases lining up with TRBD1. With V trimmed by 5 bases and J by 0 bases, 3 bases remained unmatched. Germline V gene data show CDR1 as SGHVS and CDR2 as FQNEAQ. CDR3 size: 15 residues. The CDR3 DNA reads as TGTGCCAGCAGCCCGGACAGGGCAGCCAAAAACATTCAGTACTTC. Protein product: CASSPDRAAKNIQYF. Based on the CDR3 plus reference TRBV7-8 and TRBJ2-4, the full variable domain is GAGVSQSPRYKVAKRGQDVALRCDPISGHVSLFWYQQALGQGPEFLTYFQNEAQLDKSGLPSDRFFAERPEGSVSTLKIQRTQQEDSAVYLCASSPDRAAKNIQYFGAGTRLSVL.

In this sample, this clonotype turned up a few times. The chain uses TRBV7-9 and TRBJ2-5; unclear D gene. V lost 3 bases, J lost 5 bases, and 13 bases lay in between. This CDR3 contains 14 residues. Germline CDR1 and CDR2: SEHNR and FQNEAQ (reference sequence). In nucleotides, the CDR3 is TGTGCCAGCAGCTTCTACCCAGGTGGGGAGACCCAGTACTTC. Translation: CASSFYPGGETQYF.

This clonotype was seen a few times. The chain links TRBV20-1 to TRBJ1-1, with D possibly matching TRBD1 (5 bases). V was shortened by 5 bases and J by 0 bases, with 16 bases between the two germline ends. Germline-derived CDR1 and CDR2 are DFQATT and SNEGSKA (reference sequence). There are 15 residues in the CDR3. CDR3 coding DNA: TGCAGTGCTTGGGAGGGGATGGGCGTGAACACTGAAGCTTTCTTT. Its translation: CSAWEGMGVNTEAFF.

This clonotype was recorded a few times. The V call is TRBV4-1, the J call TRBJ2-2; D unresolved. The ends were cut back, 0 bases at V and 7 bases at J, with 9 bases in the middle. Germline V gene sequence: CDR1 MGHRA, CDR2 YSYEKL. The CDR3 has 14 amino acids. CDR3 nucleotides: TGCGCCAGCAGCCAAGATGAAAGGAACGGGGAGCTGTTTTTT. It codes for CASSQDERNGELFF.

This clonotype appeared a few times. This may be a read error: a much more frequent sequence differs by one nucleotide. J is TRBJ1-2 and V is TRBV19; 11 bases map to TRBD1. Looked up from germline, CDR1 is LNHDA and CDR2 is SQIVND (reference sequence). This CDR3 spans 15 amino acids. CDR3 sequence reads: CASSPGQGAYYGHTF. The CDR3 DNA follows: TGTGCCAGTAGTCCCGGACAGGGGGCGTACTATGGCCACACCTTC.

This clonotype was observed once. The chain links TRBV20-1 to TRBJ1-3; D uncertain. Germline-derived CDR1 and CDR2 are DFQATT and SNEGSKA (reference sequence). V gave up 2 bases and J gave up 0 bases, with 14 bases separating them. The CDR3 contains 16 residues. For the CDR3, the DNA is TGCAGTGCTAGACGAGCCGGGTCGCACTCTGGAAACACCATATATTTT. Translation: CSARRAGSHSGNTIYF.

Of note for this clonotype: A much larger clone is a single base away; this may be a read error. V usage is TRBV7-8 and J usage is TRBJ1-1; no definite D call. Per the germline V gene, CDR1 is SGHVS and CDR2 is FQNEAQ. The V and J ends lost 4 bases and 5 bases respectively, with 17 bases between them. CDR3 length equals 15 residues. This CDR3 reads CASSYDTVWETEAFF. CDR3 nucleotides: TGTGCCAGCAGCTACGACACGGTATGGGAAACTGAAGCTTTCTTT. Supplemented by reference TRBV7-8 and TRBJ1-1, the full variable domain reads GAGVSQSPRYKVAKRGQDVALRCDPISGHVSLFWYQQALGQGPEFLTYFQNEAQLDKSGLPSDRFFAERPEGSVSTLKIQRTQQEDSAVYLCASSYDTVWETEAFFGQGTRLTVV.

The chain has TRBV20-1 and TRBJ2-1; D possibly corresponds to TRBD2 (6 bases). Trimming removed 6 bases at V and 9 bases at J, with 15 bases between. The CDR3 contains 12 residues. Germline V gene data show CDR1 as DFQATT and CDR2 as SNEGSKA (reference sequence). The CDR3 loop is CSATTRVGEQFF. The DNA of the CDR3 is TGCAGTGCAACGACTAGGGTGGGTGAGCAGTTCTTC.

The J gene is TRBJ2-3, the V gene TRBV7-9; D uncertain. This CDR3 has 14 amino acids. Germline V gene data show CDR1 as SEHNR and CDR2 as FQNEAQ (reference sequence). V was shortened by 1 base and J by 5 bases, with 10 bases between the two germline ends. This chain's CDR3 is CASSLGTVGDTQYF. For the CDR3, the DNA is TGTGCCAGCAGCTTAGGGACGGTGGGAGATACGCAGTATTTT.

This clonotype has a count of ten or more. V gene TRBV25-1 combines with J gene TRBJ2-2; 11 bases agree with TRBD1. CDR1 MGHDK and CDR2 SYGVNS come from the germline V gene. Trimming cost V 7 bases and J 6 bases; bases outside gene matches: 7. This CDR3 contains 15 residues. CDR3 coding DNA: TGTGCCAGCAAAGACAGGACAGGGGGCGCCGGGGAGCTGTTTTTT. Residues: CASKDRTGGAGELFF.

This clonotype was seen at least ten times. The rearrangement links TRBV15 to TRBJ2-7, with D tentatively TRBD1 (6 bases). Trimming took off 1 base at V and 1 base at J, with 8 bases between the two ends. CDR1 is LNHNV and CDR2 is YYDKDF in the germline V gene (reference sequence). The CDR3 sequence is 14 residues long. The CDR3 reads CATSRAGQSYEQYF. CDR3 nucleotide sequence: TGTGCCACCAGCAGAGCCGGACAGTCCTACGAGCAGTACTTC.

This clonotype was counted only a few times. CDR3 protein: CASSYYPARGGYGYTF. Written as DNA, the CDR3 is TGTGCCAGCAGTTACTACCCGGCGCGGGGTGGCTATGGCTACACCTTC. This chain connects TRBV6-5 to TRBJ1-2; D is uncertain. Germline V gene lookup returns CDR1 MNHEY and CDR2 SVGAGI. The CDR3 is made up of 16 amino acids. V dropped 1 base and J dropped 4 bases, with 16 bases sitting between them.

The V call is TRBV3-1, the J call TRBJ2-1; 9 nucleotides match TRBD2. Germline V gene data show CDR1 as LGHDT and CDR2 as YNNKEL (reference sequence). This CDR3 spans 15 amino acids. Losses at the gene ends were 0 bases for V and 10 bases for J; bases not matched to a gene: 7. The CDR3 nucleotides are TGTGCCAGCAGCCAAGATGTAGCGGGGGTCGGGGAGCAGTTCTTC. Its protein is CASSQDVAGVGEQFF.

This clonotype was counted between two and nine times. This chain links TRBV13 with TRBJ1-1; the D is unclear. The CDR3 has 13 residues. The V gene lost 3 bases and the J gene lost 1 base, with 6 bases spanning the gap. The germline CDR1 and CDR2 sequences are PRHDT and FYEKMQ (reference sequence). This CDR3 is CASSLTSNTEAFF. CDR3 DNA: TGTGCCAGCAGCTTGACCTCGAACACTGAAGCTTTCTTT.

This clonotype showed up just a few times. The rearrangement uses TRBV9 and TRBJ2-3; D is possibly TRBD2 (6 bases). CDR1 is SGDLS, CDR2 YYNGEE, per germline. The CDR3 sequence is 15 residues long. The V and J ends lost 2 bases and 5 bases respectively, with 15 bases between them. CDR3 protein: CASSVSVGSGDTQYF. The CDR3 DNA is TGTGCCAGCAGCGTGTCGGTCGGGAGTGGAGATACGCAGTATTTT.

This chain connects TRBV12-3 or TRBV12-4 to TRBJ1-5; D is ambiguous. The CDR3 is 14 residues long. Trimming stripped 6 bases from V and 0 bases from J, with 9 bases between. CDR3 sequence: CASRNTNSNQPQHF. The CDR3 coding sequence is TGTGCCAGCAGGAACACAAATAGCAATCAGCCCCAGCATTTT.

This sequence joins TRBV12-3 or TRBV12-4 and TRBJ2-2; D call uncertain. The V and J ends lost 0 bases and 6 bases respectively, with 11 bases between them. CDR3 length: 15 amino acids. CDR3 residues: CASSLAGGWAGELFF. In DNA form, the CDR3 reads TGTGCCAGCAGTTTAGCTGGTGGGTGGGCCGGGGAGCTGTTTTTT.

In its sample, this clonotype was seen many times. The chain has TRBV2 and TRBJ1-5; D not certain. The CDR3 consists of 13 residues. The V and J ends lost 5 bases and 7 bases respectively, with 12 bases between them. CDR1 SNHLY and CDR2 FYNNEI come from the germline V gene. For the CDR3, the DNA is TGTGCCAGCAGTTCGGGTTTATGGCAGCCCCAGCATTTT. Translated, it gives CASSSGLWQPQHF.

The V and J genes are TRBV24-1 and TRBJ2-7; 9 bases are a match to TRBD2. Germline trimming cut 5 bases from V and 2 bases from J; bases unmatched to any gene: 12. The CDR3 covers 17 residues. Germline V gene data show CDR1 as KGHDR and CDR2 as SFDVKD. CDR3 nucleotide sequence: TGTGCCACCAGTGCTAGAGAAAGTGCTAGCGGGGCCTACGAGCAGTACTTC. Its protein product is CATSARESASGAYEQYF.

The genes are TRBV19 and TRBJ1-5, with 8 bases identical to TRBD1. The CDR3 is made up of 17 amino acids. Germline assignment: CDR1 LNHDA and CDR2 SQIVND (reference sequence). With V trimmed by 6 bases and J by 3 bases, 13 bases remained unmatched. CDR3 sequence (DNA): TGTGCCAGTAGGGAGTCTTGGCAGGGGGCTTTCAATCAGCCCCAGCATTTT. This codes for CASRESWQGAFNQPQHF.

The chain couples TRBV19 to TRBJ2-7; no definite D call. Germline V CDR1 and CDR2: LNHDA, SQIVND (reference sequence). V lost 5 bases to trimming and J lost 7 bases, with 12 bases between them. This CDR3 is 12 amino acids long. The CDR3 spells CASSPRFGEQYF. The CDR3 region has the DNA TGTGCCAGTAGTCCCCGATTTGGGGAGCAGTACTTC.

This clonotype was counted at least ten times. The rearrangement uses TRBV29-1 and TRBJ1-5; D is uncertain. Trimming pared 0 bases from V and 6 bases from J, leaving 12 bases between. The CDR3 loop spans 14 amino acids. Germline V gene sequence: CDR1 SQVTM, CDR2 ANQGSEA. Written as DNA, the CDR3 is TGCAGCGTTGAAGAATCCGGGTCGGGTCAGCCCCAGCATTTT. This gives the protein CSVEESGSGQPQHF.

This clonotype was found many times. The chain recombines TRBV19 with TRBJ1-5; 8 nucleotides match TRBD1. The CDR3 extends over 15 amino acids. CDR1 and CDR2 (germline): LNHDA, SQIVND (reference sequence). V dropped 3 bases and J dropped 6; count of bases not matched to a gene: 7. The CDR3 coding sequence is TGTGCCAGTAGTATCCCCTACAGGGGGGTTCAGCCCCAGCATTTT. Its protein product is CASSIPYRGVQPQHF.

The rearrangement uses TRBV9 and TRBJ1-1; 8 positions agree with TRBD1. The CDR3 is 14 residues long. CDR1 and CDR2 from the germline V gene are SGDLS and YYNGEE. V gave up 5 bases and J gave up 7 bases; unmatched junction bases: 10. CDR3 sequence reads: CASSFRGTGIEAFF. CDR3 nucleotides: TGTGCCAGCAGTTTCCGCGGGACAGGAATTGAAGCTTTCTTT.

This clonotype appeared a few times. This chain links TRBV12-3 or TRBV12-4 with TRBJ2-3; 7 bases line up with TRBD2. J was trimmed by 0 bases and V by 3 bases; bases with no gene match: 9. This CDR3 region has 17 residues. CDR3 nucleotide sequence: TGTGCCAGCAGTTTTCGGTCTAGCGGTATTAGCACAGATACGCAGTATTTT. Amino acids: CASSFRSSGISTDTQYF.

This clonotype was seen a handful of times. The V call is TRBV6-1, the J call TRBJ2-2; D unclear. The germline gives CDR1 MNHNS, CDR2 SASEGT. The V and J ends lost 1 base and 6 bases respectively, with 6 bases between them. The CDR3 contains 13 residues. Written as DNA, the CDR3 is TGTGCCAGCAGTGAAGTCGGGTCCGGGGAGCTGTTTTTT. Translated, it gives CASSEVGSGELFF.

This chain links TRBV10-3 with TRBJ1-2; TRBD1 might be the D (5 bases). The CDR3 spans 16 residues. Trimming cost V 3 bases and J 7 bases, with 21 bases left between them. CDR1 is ENHRY and CDR2 is SYGVKD in the germline V gene. The CDR3 DNA follows: TGTGCCATCAGTGATGGGGGTCGGGGGGGAGACTGTGGCTACACCTTC. This sequence encodes CAISDGGRGGDCGYTF.

The chain combines TRBV7-2 with TRBJ1-6; D is undetermined. V was shortened by 5 bases and J by 4 bases, with 9 bases between the two germline ends. Per the germline V gene, CDR1 is SGHTA and CDR2 is FQGNSA. The CDR3 consists of 14 residues. In nucleotides, the CDR3 is TGTGCCAGCAGCCGTTCGGGGTATAATTCACCCCTCCACTTT. Translating gives CASSRSGYNSPLHF.

This clonotype came up many times. The V gene is TRBV15, the J gene TRBJ2-3; D unclear. CDR3 length: 12 amino acids. CDR1 is LNHNV and CDR2 is YYDKDF in the germline V gene (reference sequence). Trimming left V 3 bases short and J 8 bases short, with 9 bases between. CDR3 DNA: TGTGCCACCAGCAGGGCCCCAGGTACGCAGTATTTT. This translates into CATSRAPGTQYF.